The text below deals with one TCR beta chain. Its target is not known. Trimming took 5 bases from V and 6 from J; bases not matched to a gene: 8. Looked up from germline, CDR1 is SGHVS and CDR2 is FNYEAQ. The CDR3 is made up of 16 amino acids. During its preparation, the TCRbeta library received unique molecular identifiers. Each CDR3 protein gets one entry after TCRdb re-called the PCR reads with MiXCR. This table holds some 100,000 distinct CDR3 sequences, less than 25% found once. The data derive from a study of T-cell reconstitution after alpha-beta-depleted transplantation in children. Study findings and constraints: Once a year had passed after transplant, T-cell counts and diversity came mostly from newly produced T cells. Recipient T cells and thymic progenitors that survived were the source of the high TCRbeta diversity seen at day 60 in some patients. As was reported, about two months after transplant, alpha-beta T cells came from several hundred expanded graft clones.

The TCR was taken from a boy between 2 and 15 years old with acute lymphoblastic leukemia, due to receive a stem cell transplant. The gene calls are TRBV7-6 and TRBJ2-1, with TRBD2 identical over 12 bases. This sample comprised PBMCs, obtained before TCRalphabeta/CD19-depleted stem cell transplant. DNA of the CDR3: TGTGCCAGCAGCCCTCGGACTAGCGGGAATGCCAATGAGCAGTTCTTC. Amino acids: CASSPRTSGNANEQFF.